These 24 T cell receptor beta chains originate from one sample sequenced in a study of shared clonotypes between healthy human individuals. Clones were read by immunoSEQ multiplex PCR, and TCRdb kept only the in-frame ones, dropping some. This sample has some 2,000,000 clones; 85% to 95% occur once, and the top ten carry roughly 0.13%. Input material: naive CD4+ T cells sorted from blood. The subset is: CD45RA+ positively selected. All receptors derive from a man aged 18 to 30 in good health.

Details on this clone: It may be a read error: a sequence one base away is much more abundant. CDR3 residues: CASSGTGHQPQHF. CDR3 coding DNA: TGTGCCAGCAGTGGGACAGGGCATCAGCCCCAGCATTTT. The chain couples TRBV6-1 to TRBJ1-5; 8 positions match TRBD1. CDR1 is MNHNS and CDR2 is SASEGT in the germline V gene. This CDR3 comprises 13 residues. V lost 4 bases and J lost 5; bases outside the gene matches: 1.

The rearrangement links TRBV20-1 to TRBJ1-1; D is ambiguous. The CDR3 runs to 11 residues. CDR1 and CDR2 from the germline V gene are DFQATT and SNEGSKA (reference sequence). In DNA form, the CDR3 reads TGCAGCCCCCATCTATTCACTGAAGCTTTCTTT. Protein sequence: CSPHLFTEAFF.

The CDR3 here is CAWGPSQGGSGNTIYF. CDR3 nucleotides: TGTGCCTGGGGGCCCTCACAGGGGGGCTCTGGAAACACCATATATTTT. This sequence joins TRBV30 and TRBJ1-3, with 8 nucleotides matching TRBD1. The V segment lost 5 bases and the J segment 0 bases; nucleotides outside the gene matches: 9. The CDR3 length is 16 residues. Germline CDR1 is GTSNPN and CDR2 is SVGIG (reference sequence). The full variable domain, in which reference TRBV30 and TRBJ1-3 provide the parts outside the CDR3, is SQTIHQWPATLVQPVGSPLSLECTVEGTSNPNLYWYRQAAGRGLQLLFYSVGIGQISSEVPQNLSASRPQDRQFILSSKKLLLSDSGFYLCAWGPSQGGSGNTIYFGEGSWLTVV.

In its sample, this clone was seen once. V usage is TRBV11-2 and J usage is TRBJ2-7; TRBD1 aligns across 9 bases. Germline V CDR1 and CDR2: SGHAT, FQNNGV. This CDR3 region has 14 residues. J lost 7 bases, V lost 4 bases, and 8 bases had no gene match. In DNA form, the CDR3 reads TGTGCCAGCAGCTCCCGGGGACAGGGCGGGGAGCAGTACTTC. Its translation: CASSSRGQGGEQYF. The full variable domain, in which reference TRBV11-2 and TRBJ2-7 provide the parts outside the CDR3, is EAGVAQSPRYKIIEKRQSVAFWCNPISGHATLYWYQQILGQGPKLLIQFQNNGVVDDSQLPKDRFSAERLKGVDSTLKIQPAKLEDSAVYLCASSSRGQGGEQYFGPGTRLTVT.

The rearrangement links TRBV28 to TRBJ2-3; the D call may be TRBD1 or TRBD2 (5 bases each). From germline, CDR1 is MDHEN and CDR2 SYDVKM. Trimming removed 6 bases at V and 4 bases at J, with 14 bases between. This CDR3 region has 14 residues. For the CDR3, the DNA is TGTGCCAGCAGGGGGACCGCGGCCCCAGATACGCAGTATTTT. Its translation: CASRGTAAPDTQYF.

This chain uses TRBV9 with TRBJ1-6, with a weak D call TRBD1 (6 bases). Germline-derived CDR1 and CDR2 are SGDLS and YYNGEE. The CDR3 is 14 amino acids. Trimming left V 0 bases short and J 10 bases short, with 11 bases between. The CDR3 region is CASSVVGGSSPLHF. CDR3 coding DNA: TGTGCCAGCAGCGTAGTGGGGGGCTCCTCACCCCTCCACTTT.

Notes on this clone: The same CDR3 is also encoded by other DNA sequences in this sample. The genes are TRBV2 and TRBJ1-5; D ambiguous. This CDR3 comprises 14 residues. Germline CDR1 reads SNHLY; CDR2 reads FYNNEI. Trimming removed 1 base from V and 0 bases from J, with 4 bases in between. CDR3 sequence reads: CASSEVNSNQPQHF. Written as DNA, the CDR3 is TGTGCCAGCAGTGAAGTAAATAGCAATCAGCCCCAGCATTTT.

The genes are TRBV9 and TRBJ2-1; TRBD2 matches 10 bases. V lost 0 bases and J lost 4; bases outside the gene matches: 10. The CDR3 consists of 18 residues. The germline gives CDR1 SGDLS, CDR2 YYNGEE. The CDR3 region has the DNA TGTGCCAGCAGCGTAGCGATGTCTAGCGGGGGACCGTACAATGAGCAGTTCTTC. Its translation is CASSVAMSSGGPYNEQFF.

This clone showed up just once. The CDR3 coding sequence is TGTGCCAGCAGTACCGGGACCTTGGGCGAGACCCAGTACTTC. Protein product: CASSTGTLGETQYF. The genes are TRBV6-6 and TRBJ2-5, with D perhaps given as TRBD1 or TRBD2 (5 bases each). CDR3 size: 14 residues. V lost 5 bases, J lost 5 bases, and 15 bases lay in between. Germline values: CDR1 MNHNY, CDR2 SVGAGI (reference sequence).

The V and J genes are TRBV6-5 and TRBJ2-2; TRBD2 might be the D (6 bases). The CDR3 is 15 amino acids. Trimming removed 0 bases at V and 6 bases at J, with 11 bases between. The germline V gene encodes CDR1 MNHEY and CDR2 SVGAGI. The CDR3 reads CASSYSNPGAGELFF. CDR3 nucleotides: TGTGCCAGCAGTTACTCGAACCCGGGGGCCGGGGAGCTGTTTTTT.

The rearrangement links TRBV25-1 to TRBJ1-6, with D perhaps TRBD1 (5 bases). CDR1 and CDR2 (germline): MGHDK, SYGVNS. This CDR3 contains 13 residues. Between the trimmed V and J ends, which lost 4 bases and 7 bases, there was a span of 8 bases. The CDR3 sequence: CASSGDGNSPLHF. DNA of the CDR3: TGTGCCAGCAGTGGGGACGGCAATTCACCCCTCCACTTT. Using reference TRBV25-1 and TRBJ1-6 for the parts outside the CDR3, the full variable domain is EADIYQTPRYLVIGTGKKITLECSQTMGHDKMYWYQQDPGMELHLIHYSYGVNSTEKGDLSSESTVSRIRTEHFPLTLESARPSHTSQYLCASSGDGNSPLHFGNGTRLTVT.

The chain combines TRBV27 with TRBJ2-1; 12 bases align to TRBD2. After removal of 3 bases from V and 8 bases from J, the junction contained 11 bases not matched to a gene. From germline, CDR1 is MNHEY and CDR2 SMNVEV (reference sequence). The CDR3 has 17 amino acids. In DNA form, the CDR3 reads TGTGCCAGCAGTTTGCGGCCAGGACTAGCGGGGATGGATGAGCAGTTCTTC. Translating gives CASSLRPGLAGMDEQFF.

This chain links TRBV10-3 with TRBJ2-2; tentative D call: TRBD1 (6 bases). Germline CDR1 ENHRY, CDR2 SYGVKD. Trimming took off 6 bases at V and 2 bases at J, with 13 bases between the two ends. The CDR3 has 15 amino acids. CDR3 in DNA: TGTGCCATCAGCCCCGGGACACCTAACACCGGGGAGCTGTTTTTT. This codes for CAISPGTPNTGELFF.

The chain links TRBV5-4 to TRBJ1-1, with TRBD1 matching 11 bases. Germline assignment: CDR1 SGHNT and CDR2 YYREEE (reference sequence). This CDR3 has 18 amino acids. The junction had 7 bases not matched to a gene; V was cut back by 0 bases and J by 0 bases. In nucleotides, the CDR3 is TGTGCCAGCAGCTTGGTAGGGACAGGGGGGCGAATGAACACTGAAGCTTTCTTT. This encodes CASSLVGTGGRMNTEAFF.

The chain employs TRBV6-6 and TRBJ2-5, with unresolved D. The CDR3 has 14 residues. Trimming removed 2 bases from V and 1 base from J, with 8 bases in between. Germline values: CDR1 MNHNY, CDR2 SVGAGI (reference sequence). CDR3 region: CASSYTAAQETQYF. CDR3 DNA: TGTGCCAGCAGTTACACGGCAGCCCAAGAGACCCAGTACTTC.

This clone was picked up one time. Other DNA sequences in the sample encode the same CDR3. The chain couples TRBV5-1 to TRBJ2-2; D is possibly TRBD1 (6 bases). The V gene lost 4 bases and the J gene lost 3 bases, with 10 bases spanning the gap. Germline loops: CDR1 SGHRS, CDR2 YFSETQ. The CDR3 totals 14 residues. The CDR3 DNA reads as TGCGCCAGCAGCGGGGACACTTACACCGGGGAGCTGTTTTTT. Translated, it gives CASSGDTYTGELFF.

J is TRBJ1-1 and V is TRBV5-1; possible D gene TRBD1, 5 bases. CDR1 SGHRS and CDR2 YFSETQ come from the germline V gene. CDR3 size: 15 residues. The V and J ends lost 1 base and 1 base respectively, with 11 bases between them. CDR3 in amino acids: CASSLFNGANTEAFF. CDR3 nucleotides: TGCGCCAGCAGCTTGTTTAACGGGGCGAACACTGAAGCTTTCTTT.

The CDR3 sequence: CASSLGGPTNQPQHF. The CDR3 DNA follows: TGTGCCAGCAGTTTAGGGGGCCCTACCAATCAGCCCCAGCATTTT. The rearrangement links TRBV28 to TRBJ1-5; D perhaps matches TRBD1 (6 bases). V was cut by 2 bases and J by 3 bases, with 11 bases left in between. CDR3 length equals 15 residues. Germline V CDR1 and CDR2: MDHEN, SYDVKM.

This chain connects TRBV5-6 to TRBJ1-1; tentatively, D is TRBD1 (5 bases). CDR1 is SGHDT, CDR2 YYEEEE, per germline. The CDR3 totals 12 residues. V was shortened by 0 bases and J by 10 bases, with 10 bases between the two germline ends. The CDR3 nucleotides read TGTGCCAGCAGCTTGGGGCCCCAGGGAGCTTTCTTT. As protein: CASSLGPQGAFF.

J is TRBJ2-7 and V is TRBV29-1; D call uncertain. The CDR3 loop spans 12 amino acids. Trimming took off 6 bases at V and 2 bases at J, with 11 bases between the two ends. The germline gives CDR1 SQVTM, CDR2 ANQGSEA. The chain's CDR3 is CSVSGSTYEQYF. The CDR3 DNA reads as TGCAGCGTGAGTGGCAGTACCTACGAGCAGTACTTC.

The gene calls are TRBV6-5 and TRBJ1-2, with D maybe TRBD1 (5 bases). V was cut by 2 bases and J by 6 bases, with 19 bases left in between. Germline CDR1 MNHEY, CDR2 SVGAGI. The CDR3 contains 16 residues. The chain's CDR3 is CASSYKDTAVGDGYTF. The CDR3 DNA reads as TGTGCCAGCAGTTACAAGGACACTGCGGTCGGGGATGGCTACACCTTC.

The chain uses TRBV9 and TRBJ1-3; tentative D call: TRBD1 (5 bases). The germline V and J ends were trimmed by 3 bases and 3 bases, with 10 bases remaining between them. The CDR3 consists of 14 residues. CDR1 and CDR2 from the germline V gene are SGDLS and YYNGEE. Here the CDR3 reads CASSAAGLGNTIYF. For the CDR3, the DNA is TGTGCCAGCAGCGCCGCGGGGCTTGGAAACACCATATATTTT.

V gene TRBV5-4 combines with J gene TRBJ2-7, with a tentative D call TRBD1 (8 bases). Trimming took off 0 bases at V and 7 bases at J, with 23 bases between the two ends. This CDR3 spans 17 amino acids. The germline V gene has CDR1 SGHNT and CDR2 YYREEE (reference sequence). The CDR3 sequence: CASSLAGRTGSFWEQYF. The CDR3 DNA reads TGTGCCAGCAGCTTGGCCGGGAGGACAGGGTCATTCTGGGAGCAGTACTTC.

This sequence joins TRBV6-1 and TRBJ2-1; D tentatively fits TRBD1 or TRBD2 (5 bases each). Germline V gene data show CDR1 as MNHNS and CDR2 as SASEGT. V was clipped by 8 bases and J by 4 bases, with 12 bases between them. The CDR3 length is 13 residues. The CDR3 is CASRPGTYNEQFF. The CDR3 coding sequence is TGTGCCAGCCGGCCAGGGACGTACAATGAGCAGTTCTTC.